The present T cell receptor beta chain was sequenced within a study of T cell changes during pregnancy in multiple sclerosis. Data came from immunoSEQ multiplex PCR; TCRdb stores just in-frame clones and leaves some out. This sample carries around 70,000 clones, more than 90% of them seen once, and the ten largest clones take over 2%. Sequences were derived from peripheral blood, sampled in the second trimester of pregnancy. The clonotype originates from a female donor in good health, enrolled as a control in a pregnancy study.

Here the CDR3 DNA reads TGTGCCACTAAGGGGGTCGGCAATCAGCCCCAGCATTTT. This encodes CATKGVGNQPQHF. This sequence joins TRBV6-6 and TRBJ1-5; the D gene is possibly TRBD1 (6 bases). V lost 10 bases, J lost 2 bases, and 12 bases lay in between. The CDR3 spans 13 residues. The germline V gene has CDR1 MNHNY and CDR2 SVGAGI (reference sequence).